The 26 T cell receptor beta chains given below trace back to one sample, sequenced in a study of cytomegalovirus exposure and HLA in healthy donors. Use of 60 Vbeta and 13 Jbeta primers characterized the PCR. Using immunoSEQ multiplex PCR, the repertoire was profiled, and TCRdb retains in-frame clones only, with some absent. The sample carries roughly 160,000 clones, 75% to 90% recorded once. Sequenced input: PBMCs. Receptor source: a man aged 18 to 29 in good health and CMV-seropositive.

The gene calls are TRBV5-1 and TRBJ2-7; D possibly corresponds to TRBD1 (5 bases). With 6 bases removed from V and 3 bases from J, the gap between germline ends came to 16 bases. This CDR3 is 14 amino acids long. CDR1 is SGHRS, CDR2 YFSETQ, per germline. The CDR3 sequence is CASKQGHTNYEQYF. The CDR3 DNA reads TGCGCCAGCAAGCAAGGACACACGAACTACGAGCAGTACTTC.

This clone has just one count. The chain couples TRBV12-5 to TRBJ1-5, with 10 bases aligning to TRBD1. Germline V gives CDR1 LGHNT, CDR2 FRNRAP. The junction had 2 bases not matched to a gene; V was cut back by 6 bases and J by 6 bases. This CDR3 has 13 amino acids. This chain's CDR3 is CASGWTGGQPQHF. The CDR3 bases are TGTGCTAGTGGGTGGACAGGGGGTCAGCCCCAGCATTTT. Drawing the rest from reference TRBV12-5 and TRBJ1-5, the complete variable domain is DARVTQTPRHKVTEMGQEVTMRCQPILGHNTVFWYRQTMMQGLELLAYFRNRAPLDDSGMPKDRFSAEMPDATLATLKIQPSEPRDSAVYFCASGWTGGQPQHFGDGTRLSIL.

The genes are TRBV30 and TRBJ1-2, with D possibly TRBD1 on 5 matching bases. The length of the CDR3 is 14 residues. The ends were cut back, 2 bases at V and 2 bases at J, with 12 bases in the middle. The germline V gene has CDR1 GTSNPN and CDR2 SVGIG (reference sequence). This CDR3 is CAWSMTSGNYGYTF. The CDR3 bases are TGTGCCTGGAGTATGACCTCAGGGAACTATGGCTACACCTTC.

The gene calls are TRBV29-1 and TRBJ2-1; no clear D gene. Trimming removed 6 bases at V and 6 bases at J, with 15 bases between. The CDR3 covers 13 residues. Germline CDR1 reads SQVTM; CDR2 reads ANQGSEA. CDR3 protein: CSVGEVIGNEQFF. The CDR3 region has the DNA TGCAGCGTGGGCGAAGTCATCGGCAATGAGCAGTTCTTC.

This chain connects TRBV19 to TRBJ1-2; D is possibly TRBD1 (6 bases). The CDR3 sequence is 19 residues long. Germline CDR1 and CDR2: LNHDA and SQIVND (reference sequence). The V end was cut by 0 bases, the J end by 14 bases, with 34 bases between. CDR3: CASSIDQTSSGTPAKLMTF. In DNA form, the CDR3 reads TGTGCCAGTAGTATAGATCAAACCTCCTCCGGGACACCCGCGAAGCTTATGACCTTC.

The rearrangement joins TRBV2 to TRBJ2-1; TRBD1 matches 8 bases. Germline CDR1 reads SNHLY; CDR2 reads FYNNEI. With 4 bases clipped from V and 5 bases from J, the junction kept 4 bases outside the gene matches. This CDR3 spans 14 amino acids. In DNA, the CDR3 is TGTGCCAGCAGTGCAAACAGGGGGAACAATGAGCAGTTCTTC. It yields the protein CASSANRGNNEQFF.

The chain combines TRBV6-5 with TRBJ2-2, with a tentative D call TRBD2 (5 bases). V lost 6 bases and J 7 bases, leaving 18 bases between the germline ends. CDR1 is MNHEY and CDR2 is SVGAGI in the germline V gene. There are 15 residues in the CDR3. The CDR3 DNA follows: TGTGCCAGCAGCCGGGAAAGAGGGTCGCTCGGGGAGCTGTTTTTT. It specifies CASSRERGSLGELFF.

The V and J genes are TRBV6-6 and TRBJ1-6; TRBD1 is a possible D gene (6 bases). Germline assignment: CDR1 MNHNY and CDR2 SVGAGI (reference sequence). The CDR3 is 14 amino acids. The V gene lost 2 bases and the J gene lost 5 bases, with 7 bases spanning the gap. CDR3 residues: CASSYRDNNSPLHF. For the CDR3, the DNA is TGTGCCAGCAGTTACCGGGACAATAATTCACCCCTCCACTTT.

The gene calls are TRBV4-3 and TRBJ2-5; D might be TRBD1 (6 bases). The V gene's germline CDR1 is LGHNA and CDR2 YSLEER. The V gene lost 4 bases and the J gene lost 1 base, with 10 bases spanning the gap. The CDR3 sequence is 14 residues long. CDR3 in amino acids: CASSRTVGQETQYF. The CDR3 DNA reads as TGCGCCAGCAGCCGGACAGTTGGCCAAGAGACCCAGTACTTC.

This chain links TRBV6-5 with TRBJ2-1, with 10 bases identical to TRBD2. CDR1 is MNHEY, CDR2 SVGAGI, per germline. V trimming: 7 bases; J trimming: 6 bases; junction bases outside the gene matches: 6. This CDR3 is 14 amino acids long. Here the CDR3 DNA reads TGTGCCAGCACCCCTAGCGGGGGAACCAATGAGCAGTTCTTC. Translated, it gives CASTPSGGTNEQFF.

The count of this clone is one. The chain joins TRBV19 to TRBJ1-6, with D perhaps TRBD1 (5 bases). V was clipped by 6 bases and J by 10 bases, with 22 bases between them. The CDR3 consists of 16 residues. Germline V gene data show CDR1 as LNHDA and CDR2 as SQIVND (reference sequence). The CDR3 spells CASSASGVPKGSPLHF. CDR3 DNA: TGTGCCAGTAGCGCCTCGGGGGTCCCAAAGGGATCACCCCTCCACTTT.

The table lists this clone with a count of one. This chain joins TRBV5-8 and TRBJ1-2; D may be TRBD1 (6 bases). CDR3 size: 15 residues. Germline V gene sequence: CDR1 SGHTS, CDR2 YDEGEE. Trimming removed 2 bases at V and 4 bases at J, with 15 bases between. The CDR3 here is CASSFNRELSYGYTF. The CDR3 DNA follows: TGTGCCAGCAGCTTCAACAGGGAGTTAAGCTATGGCTACACCTTC.

V is TRBV5-4 and J is TRBJ2-3, with 8 bases that match TRBD2. The germline V gene has CDR1 SGHNT and CDR2 YYREEE (reference sequence). CDR3 size: 16 residues. Trimming removed 4 bases from V and 2 bases from J; junction bases left unmatched: 9. The CDR3 nucleotides are TGTGCCAGCAGCGACCTAGCGGGCAGAATCACAGATACGCAGTATTTT. Amino acids: CASSDLAGRITDTQYF.

This chain joins TRBV27 and TRBJ1-3; no clear D. CDR1 is MNHEY and CDR2 is SMNVEV in the germline V gene (reference sequence). Trimming shortened V by 3 bases and J by 8 bases, and 8 bases separated the two germline ends. This CDR3 comprises 12 residues. CDR3 in amino acids: CASSFEQDTIYF. The CDR3 region has the DNA TGTGCCAGCAGTTTTGAACAAGACACCATATATTTT.

V and J are TRBV7-3 and TRBJ1-1; unclear D gene. Looked up from germline, CDR1 is SGHTA and CDR2 is FQGTGA. The V end was cut by 1 base, the J end by 2 bases, with 8 bases between. This CDR3 region has 14 residues. The CDR3 protein is CASSLSRENTEAFF. CDR3 nucleotides: TGTGCCAGCAGCTTAAGTCGGGAAAACACTGAAGCTTTCTTT.

The chain couples TRBV7-6 to TRBJ1-1; D is undetermined. Germline CDR1 and CDR2: SGHVS and FNYEAQ. V lost 2 bases and J lost 7, with 14 bases in between. This CDR3 spans 14 amino acids. This CDR3 reads CASSLFPEDGEAFF. In DNA, the CDR3 is TGTGCCAGCAGCTTATTTCCCGAGGATGGTGAAGCTTTCTTT. Complete variable domain (other parts from reference TRBV7-6 and TRBJ1-1): GAGVSQSPRYKVTKRGQDVALRCDPISGHVSLYWYRQALGQGPEFLTYFNYEAQQDKSGLPNDRFSAERPEGSISTLTIQRTEQRDSAMYRCASSLFPEDGEAFFGQGTRLTVV.

V is TRBV30 and J is TRBJ2-3, with TRBD1 matching over 11 bases. V lost 4 bases to trimming and J lost 7 bases; unmatched junction nucleotides: 7. CDR1 and CDR2 from the germline V gene are GTSNPN and SVGIG (reference sequence). CDR3 length equals 14 residues. The CDR3 sequence is CAWTGTGGTNTQYF. In DNA form, the CDR3 reads TGTGCCTGGACTGGGACAGGGGGAACAAATACGCAGTATTTT. The full variable domain, rest sourced from reference TRBV30 and TRBJ2-3, is SQTIHQWPATLVQPVGSPLSLECTVEGTSNPNLYWYRQAAGRGLQLLFYSVGIGQISSEVPQNLSASRPQDRQFILSSKKLLLSDSGFYLCAWTGTGGTNTQYFGPGTRLTVL.

The gene calls are TRBV6-1 and TRBJ1-2; D ambiguous. The V end was cut by 11 bases, the J end by 3 bases, with 16 bases between. Germline CDR1 reads MNHNS; CDR2 reads SASEGT. This CDR3 contains 13 residues. In DNA form, the CDR3 reads TGTGCCGGTAAAAGTGGCAGATACTATGGCTACACCTTC. It specifies CAGKSGRYYGYTF.

The chain uses TRBV7-9 and TRBJ1-4; the D gene is possibly TRBD1 (5 bases). V lost 5 bases and J 7 bases, leaving 20 bases between the germline ends. The CDR3 is 16 residues long. Germline V lookup: CDR1 SEHNR, CDR2 FQNEAQ (reference sequence). The CDR3 spells CASSARRGGQGEKLFF. The CDR3 DNA sequence: TGTGCCAGCAGCGCCAGACGGGGAGGTCAGGGTGAAAAACTGTTTTTT.

V is TRBV13 and J is TRBJ2-4, with D possibly TRBD1 on 6 matching bases. The germline CDR1 and CDR2 sequences are PRHDT and FYEKMQ (reference sequence). This CDR3 is 16 amino acids long. V was pared by 6 bases and J by 0 bases, with 15 bases between. The CDR3 reads CASRASGVPAKNIQYF. The DNA for the CDR3 is TGTGCCAGCAGAGCTTCAGGGGTTCCAGCCAAAAACATTCAGTACTTC.

The chain employs TRBV18 and TRBJ2-3; 9 nucleotides align to TRBD1. In germline, CDR1 is KGHSH, CDR2 LQKENI. Unmatched junction bases numbered 12, after V lost 8 bases and J lost 6 bases. CDR3 length: 15 amino acids. The CDR3 reads CASPHPGQGGDTQYF. The CDR3 coding sequence is TGTGCCAGCCCTCACCCGGGACAGGGCGGGGATACGCAGTATTTT.

V gene TRBV29-1 combines with J gene TRBJ1-1; D might be TRBD1 (6 bases). The CDR3 contains 16 residues. Germline values: CDR1 SQVTM, CDR2 ANQGSEA. V lost 7 bases to trimming and J lost 0 bases, with 21 bases between them. The CDR3 DNA reads as TGCAGCGCGAGGGACCACAGGGTAACTTTGAACACTGAAGCTTTCTTT. This gives the protein CSARDHRVTLNTEAFF.

The chain recombines TRBV11-2 with TRBJ2-7, with 7 bases that match TRBD1. J lost 6 bases, V lost 3 bases, and 5 bases had no gene match. The CDR3 length is 13 residues. Per the germline V gene, CDR1 is SGHAT and CDR2 is FQNNGV. CDR3 DNA: TGTGCCAGCAGCTTTAACAGGGGCGGCGAGCAGTACTTC. It codes for CASSFNRGGEQYF.

This clone was found once. The J gene is TRBJ1-2, the V gene TRBV9, with TRBD1 as a possible D gene (6 bases). Germline CDR1 SGDLS, CDR2 YYNGEE. V was pared by 0 bases and J by 8 bases, with 14 bases between. CDR3 size: 14 residues. In DNA form, the CDR3 reads TGTGCCAGCAGCGTAGGTGGCAGGGGCGCCGGCTACACCTTC. This encodes CASSVGGRGAGYTF. Full variable domain (missing parts from reference TRBV9 and TRBJ1-2): DSGVTQTPKHLITATGQRVTLRCSPRSGDLSVYWYQQSLDQGLQFLIQYYNGEERAKGNILERFSAQQFPDLHSELNLSSLELGDSALYFCASSVGGRGAGYTFGSGTRLTVV.

This clone showed up just a few times. The chain's CDR3 is CASSLDLGQLSNYGYTF. The CDR3 region has the DNA TGTGCCAGCAGCTTAGACCTGGGACAGCTATCTAACTATGGCTACACCTTC. V and J are TRBV7-2 and TRBJ1-2; 7 nucleotides match TRBD1. V shed 1 base and J 0 bases; nucleotides not matched to a gene: 8. The CDR3 has 17 residues. Per the germline V gene, CDR1 is SGHTA and CDR2 is FQGNSA.

The rearrangement joins TRBV15 to TRBJ2-5, with 8 bases aligning to TRBD2. The CDR3 spans 16 residues. V was pared by 1 base and J by 5 bases, with 9 bases of the junction left unmatched. Germline V gene sequence: CDR1 LNHNV, CDR2 YYDKDF (reference sequence). As DNA, the CDR3 is TGTGCCACCAGCAGAGTAATAACTAGCGGTAGGGAGACCCAGTACTTC. The encoded protein is CATSRVITSGRETQYF. Supplemented by reference TRBV15 and TRBJ2-5, the full variable domain reads DAMVIQNPRYQVTQFGKPVTLSCSQTLNHNVMYWYQQKSSQAPKLLFHYYDKDFNNEADTPDNFQSRRPNTSFCFLDIRSPGLGDTAMYLCATSRVITSGRETQYFGPGTRLLVL.